The sample holds many counts of the clone carrying this TCR beta chain. Its antigen is unknown. The data were obtained in a study of regulatory T cells in long-lasting Graves disease. In the study overall: Persistent Graves' disease required over 5 years of antithyroid drugs and positive TSH receptor antibodies. Findings and limits, study-wide: Shared public clonotypes totalled 2,741 in persistent patients, compared with about 970 in new patients. Favored usage of TRBV28, TRBJ1-2 and TRBJ2-5 was recorded in persistent disease.

Construction of the TCR beta libraries employed iRepertoire HTBI primers in conjunction with Arm-PCR of CDR3 regions. Each CDR3 protein is one row after TCRdb ran MiXCR on the multiplex PCR reads. This sample has around 400,000 distinct CDR3 sequences, with 20% to 25% found just once. The CDR3 has 13 residues. The V gene lost 6 bases and the J gene lost 5 bases, with 14 bases spanning the gap. CDR1 is MDHEN, CDR2 SYDVKM, per germline. The time point was: persistent/refractory GD, antithyroid drugs over 5 years with positive TRAb. The TCR library was prepared using RNA isolated from PBMCs. A blood draw put about 9 milliliters of peripheral blood into EDTA tubes.

The material sequenced was peripheral blood mononuclear cells (PBMCs), taken when the disease was refractory, from a patient treated with antithyroid drugs. This rearrangement joins TRBV28 to TRBJ2-7; no clear D gene. The clonotype was recovered from a female donor with Graves disease. The CDR3 sequence: CASSRTLIDEQYF. The CDR3, as DNA: TGTGCCAGCAGCCGCACCCTTATCGACGAGCAGTACTTC.